A single sample gave rise to the 27 T cell receptor beta chains below, sequenced in a study of post-analysis software for immune sequencing data. Overall study findings and caveats: Among four or five TRBV segments more frequent in patients than controls were TRBV5-6, TRBV5-1 and TRBV20-1.

Antigen specificity for these receptors is unknown. Libraries were made from TCR beta cDNA, and they carried unique molecular identifiers. TCRdb recomputed calls from the PCR reads with MiXCR, one row per CDR3 protein. The sample shows about 620,000 distinct CDR3 sequences, 40% to 50% of them seen only once. Sequenced input: blood. The receptors were sampled from a girl between 5 and 17 years old with multiple sclerosis.

Comments on this clonotype: The junction shows a germline mismatch at one end, possibly a read error. This chain uses TRBV5-1 with TRBJ2-5; no clear D. The CDR3 runs 12 residues. Per the germline V gene, CDR1 is SGHRS and CDR2 is YFSETQ. CDR3 in amino acids: CASNEDQETLYF. For the CDR3, the DNA is TGCGCCAGCAATGAGGACCAAGAGACCCTGTACTTC.

This clonotype has just a few counts. The gene calls are TRBV12-3 or TRBV12-4 and TRBJ2-6; D is possibly TRBD2 (6 bases). CDR3 length: 16 amino acids. V was cut by 8 bases and J by 0 bases, with 14 bases left in between. CDR3 amino acids: CASGDSSGSGANVLTF. The CDR3 DNA sequence: TGTGCCAGCGGGGACTCCTCGGGCTCTGGGGCCAACGTCCTGACTTTC.

This chain uses TRBV7-8 with TRBJ2-3, with 8 bases lining up with TRBD2. V shed 1 base and J 1 base; nucleotides not matched to a gene: 4. Germline values: CDR1 SGHVS, CDR2 FQNEAQ. The CDR3 extends over 16 amino acids. CDR3 nucleotide sequence: TGTGCCAGCAGCTTAGTTGCGACTAGCGGCACAGATACGCAGTATTTT. This encodes CASSLVATSGTDTQYF.

This clonotype has more than one count but fewer than ten. V is TRBV10-3 and J is TRBJ2-1; D remains ambiguous. CDR3 size: 12 residues. V was cut by 4 bases and J by 5 bases, with 6 bases left in between. The germline V gene has CDR1 ENHRY and CDR2 SYGVKD. The CDR3 DNA reads as TGTGCCATCAGTGGGGATCACAATGAGCAGTTCTTC. This encodes CAISGDHNEQFF.

This clonotype occurred once. The chain has TRBV29-1 and TRBJ2-1; TRBD1 matches at 9 bases. Germline V gives CDR1 SQVTM, CDR2 ANQGSEA. J was trimmed by 9 bases and V by 6 bases; bases with no gene match: 15. The length of the CDR3 is 15 residues. This CDR3 is CSVFPRDRAGVEQFF. The CDR3 bases are TGCAGCGTCTTCCCGCGGGACAGGGCGGGTGTTGAGCAGTTCTTC.

This clonotype came up a few times. V gene TRBV5-6 combines with J gene TRBJ2-1; D is ambiguous. This CDR3 is built from 17 residues. Germline V gives CDR1 SGHDT, CDR2 YYEEEE. V was shortened by 0 bases and J by 6 bases, with 19 bases between the two germline ends. The CDR3 region has the DNA TGTGCCAGCAGCTTGGCCTGGGGTCGTGGCGGTCTCAATGAGCAGTTCTTC. Amino acid sequence: CASSLAWGRGGLNEQFF.

This clonotype appeared a few times. V gene TRBV3-1 combines with J gene TRBJ2-1; TRBD2 agrees at 10 bases. V dropped 1 base and J dropped 2; count of bases not matched to a gene: 8. This CDR3 region has 18 residues. The V gene's germline CDR1 is LGHDT and CDR2 YNNKEL (reference sequence). Written as DNA, the CDR3 is TGTGCCAGCAGCCAAGGGAATAGCGGGGGGAAGCCCTACAATGAGCAGTTCTTC. This gives the protein CASSQGNSGGKPYNEQFF.

The chain is built from TRBV27 and TRBJ2-7, with D perhaps matching TRBD2 (6 bases). The CDR3 has 14 residues. The ends were cut back, 3 bases at V and 0 bases at J, with 9 bases in the middle. Germline values: CDR1 MNHEY, CDR2 SMNVEV (reference sequence). The CDR3 spells CASSLQEGSYEQYF. CDR3 nucleotides: TGTGCCAGCAGTTTGCAGGAGGGCTCCTACGAGCAGTACTTC.

The chain carries TRBV12-3 or TRBV12-4 and TRBJ2-1; TRBD1 agrees at 10 bases. Trimming took 7 bases from V and 3 from J; bases not matched to a gene: 6. The CDR3 contains 15 residues. Written as DNA, the CDR3 is TGTGCCAGCACCCTGACAGGGGGCAGCTACAATGAGCAGTTCTTC. Translation gives CASTLTGGSYNEQFF.

The chain couples TRBV13 to TRBJ2-4; D may be TRBD2 (5 bases). The V gene lost 6 bases and the J gene lost 13 bases, with 19 bases spanning the gap. Germline V gene lookup returns CDR1 PRHDT and CDR2 FYEKMQ (reference sequence). This CDR3 region has 13 residues. This CDR3 is CASRNRLGEEQYF. The CDR3, as DNA: TGTGCCAGCAGGAACCGTCTGGGAGAGGAGCAGTACTTC.

The genes are TRBV2 and TRBJ2-5; no reliable D call. Trimming removed 8 bases at V and 11 bases at J, with 18 bases between. This CDR3 spans 12 amino acids. Germline CDR1 SNHLY, CDR2 FYNNEI. CDR3 sequence (DNA): TGTGCCAGCGCTTTTCCTTCGAATGAGCAGTACTTC. Its translation is CASAFPSNEQYF.

CDR3 loop: CASSDVRPDTQYF. The CDR3 DNA reads TGTGCCAGCAGTGATGTTCGGCCAGATACGCAGTATTTT. The chain combines TRBV2 with TRBJ2-3, with D unresolved. Trimming cost V 3 bases and J 4 bases, with 8 bases left between them. The CDR3 is made up of 13 amino acids. From germline, CDR1 is SNHLY and CDR2 FYNNEI. The variable domain in full, completed from reference TRBV2 and TRBJ2-3, reads EPEVTQTPSHQVTQMGQEVILRCVPISNHLYFYWYRQILGQKVEFLVSFYNNEISEKSEIFDDQFSVERPDGSNFTLKIRSTKLEDSAMYFCASSDVRPDTQYFGPGTRLTVL.

The DNA for the CDR3 is TGTGCCAGCAGTTCTGTTGCCGTTTCCTACGGCTACACCTTC. Encoded protein: CASSSVAVSYGYTF. This sequence joins TRBV12-3 or TRBV12-4 and TRBJ1-2, with D uncertain. This CDR3 is 14 amino acids long. The ends were cut back, 4 bases at V and 8 bases at J, with 17 bases in the middle.

This clonotype was detected a few times. This rearrangement joins TRBV20-1 to TRBJ2-7; D gene uncertain. V lost 6 bases, J lost 1 base, and 13 bases lay in between. Germline V gene sequence: CDR1 DFQATT, CDR2 SNEGSKA (reference sequence). The CDR3 is made up of 13 amino acids. CDR3 in DNA: TGCAGTGCCGACCTCCAAGCTTCCTACGAGCAGTACTTC. Amino acids: CSADLQASYEQYF.

This clonotype showed up just a few times. The gene calls are TRBV4-1 and TRBJ2-5; D gene ambiguous. V was clipped by 4 bases and J by 2 bases, with 14 bases between them. Germline loops: CDR1 MGHRA, CDR2 YSYEKL. The CDR3 extends over 15 amino acids. The CDR3 region is CASSRLGLVQETQYF. The CDR3 nucleotides read TGCGCCAGCAGCCGCCTGGGGTTGGTGCAAGAGACCCAGTACTTC.

The chain combines TRBV6-5 with TRBJ2-1; no clear D gene. TRBJ2-7 matches the DNA end more closely, so the J call is doubtful. Germline V gene data show CDR1 as MNHEY and CDR2 as SVGAGI. This CDR3 is built from 17 residues. Written as DNA, the CDR3 is TGTGCCAGCAGTTACCGCGGAAACAGTGGGATCTCCTACGAGCAGTACTTC. Protein sequence: CASSYRGNSGISYEQYF.

This clonotype was observed many times. This chain links TRBV12-3 or TRBV12-4 with TRBJ1-5; the D gene is possibly TRBD1 (5 bases). The CDR3 runs to 13 residues. V lost 6 bases to trimming and J lost 5 bases, with 11 bases between them. The CDR3 DNA follows: TGTGCCAGCAGCTTGGGACGGGATCAGCCCCAGCATTTT. It encodes CASSLGRDQPQHF.

V and J are TRBV12-3 or TRBV12-4 and TRBJ2-3; 10 nucleotides match TRBD2. V dropped 7 bases and J dropped 0; count of bases not matched to a gene: 7. The CDR3 totals 16 residues. This chain's CDR3 is CASTSTTSGSTDTQYF. CDR3 in DNA: TGTGCCAGCACCTCGACGACTAGCGGGAGCACAGATACGCAGTATTTT.

This clonotype was seen more than once but under ten times. V usage is TRBV15 and J usage is TRBJ1-1; D may be TRBD1 (5 bases). The CDR3 is made up of 16 amino acids. The germline V gene encodes CDR1 LNHNV and CDR2 YYDKDF (reference sequence). Deletions cut 5 bases from V and 7 bases from J, with 23 bases between. CDR3 DNA sequence: TGTGCCACCAGCGGACCAGGAGGGGCTCCATTCGATGAAGCTTTCTTT. It is translated as CATSGPGGAPFDEAFF.

This sequence joins TRBV7-6 and TRBJ2-1; a weak D match, TRBD1 (7 bases). Germline V lookup: CDR1 SGHVS, CDR2 FNYEAQ. The CDR3 is made up of 15 amino acids. Trimming left V 1 base short and J 8 bases short, with 15 bases between. Here the CDR3 reads CASSLVQGGRDEQFF. The CDR3 DNA reads as TGTGCCAGCAGCTTAGTCCAGGGGGGTAGGGATGAGCAGTTCTTC.

V is TRBV7-2 and J is TRBJ2-7; D unclear. Trimming left V 0 bases short and J 3 bases short, with 6 bases between. This CDR3 spans 13 amino acids. CDR1 SGHTA and CDR2 FQGNSA come from the germline V gene. The CDR3 region has the DNA TGTGCCAGCAGCTTAGCGTCCTTCTACGAGCAGTACTTC. Translation gives CASSLASFYEQYF.

V gene TRBV20-1 combines with J gene TRBJ1-5; D gene unclear. The CDR3 sequence is 16 residues long. Germline-derived CDR1 and CDR2 are DFQATT and SNEGSKA (reference sequence). Trimming stripped 3 bases from V and 1 base from J, with 16 bases between. The CDR3 loop reads CSASSGQKVSNQPQHF. Here the CDR3 DNA reads TGCAGTGCTAGCAGTGGGCAGAAGGTCAGCAATCAGCCCCAGCATTTT.

The chain links TRBV7-8 to TRBJ2-7; D is perhaps TRBD1 or TRBD2 (5 bases each). The V end lost 0 bases, the J end lost 3 bases, and 12 bases lay between the germline ends. The germline V gene has CDR1 SGHVS and CDR2 FQNEAQ. This CDR3 has 15 amino acids. The CDR3 coding sequence is TGTGCCAGCAGCTTAGCCGAGGGGTACGTCTACGAGCAGTACTTC. It specifies CASSLAEGYVYEQYF.

This clonotype appeared a few times. The rearrangement joins TRBV4-2 to TRBJ2-5; 8 positions match TRBD2. CDR1 and CDR2 (germline): LGHNA, YNFKEQ. V was clipped by 1 base and J by 2 bases; unmatched bases: 3. The CDR3 consists of 15 residues. CDR3 residues: CASSQVGGGQETQYF. The DNA for the CDR3 is TGTGCCAGCAGCCAAGTCGGCGGGGGGCAAGAGACCCAGTACTTC.

The chain combines TRBV2 with TRBJ2-3; maybe TRBD2 (5 bases). Germline lookup yields CDR1 SNHLY and CDR2 FYNNEI. The ends were cut back, 6 bases at V and 0 bases at J, with 7 bases in the middle. The CDR3 extends over 13 amino acids. The CDR3 loop is CASSGVSTDTQYF. CDR3 coding DNA: TGTGCCAGCAGCGGGGTGAGCACAGATACGCAGTATTTT.

There are a few counts of this clonotype. The chain carries TRBV24-1 and TRBJ1-2; 7 positions match TRBD1. The trim removed 4 bases at V and 0 bases at J, leaving 7 bases unmatched. From germline, CDR1 is KGHDR and CDR2 SFDVKD. CDR3 length equals 16 residues. The CDR3 protein is CATSDPGQEPNYGYTF. In nucleotides, the CDR3 is TGTGCCACCAGTGACCCTGGACAGGAGCCTAACTATGGCTACACCTTC.

The chain uses TRBV12-3 or TRBV12-4 and TRBJ2-1, with TRBD2 matching 13 bases. Trimming at V came to 8 bases and at J to 4 bases, leaving 5 bases not matched to a gene. The CDR3 is 15 residues long. The CDR3 protein is CASGLAGARYNEQFF. The CDR3, as DNA: TGTGCCAGCGGACTAGCGGGAGCACGTTACAATGAGCAGTTCTTC.